The 9 T cell receptor beta chains below come from one sample, sequenced in a study of shared clonotypes between healthy human individuals. Data came from immunoSEQ multiplex PCR; TCRdb stores just in-frame clones and leaves some out. The sample shows hundreds of thousands of clones, approximately 95% of them seen only once. Sequencing was done on a sample of naive CD4+ T cells sorted from blood. The subset: CD45RA+ positively selected. The receptors stem from a young woman in good health.

V and J are TRBV4-2 and TRBJ1-5; D is perhaps TRBD1 (6 bases). The CDR3 is 15 amino acids. Deletions cut 4 bases from V and 1 base from J, with 11 bases between. Germline V gives CDR1 LGHNA, CDR2 YNFKEQ. The CDR3 DNA reads as TGTGCCAGCAGCCGAAACAGGGAGAGCAATCAGCCCCAGCATTTT. This encodes CASSRNRESNQPQHF.

The sample holds one count of this clone. The chain links TRBV28 to TRBJ1-1; no reliable D call. Between the trimmed V and J ends, which lost 1 base and 1 base, there was a span of 16 bases. CDR1 is MDHEN, CDR2 SYDVKM, per germline. This CDR3 is 17 amino acids long. The CDR3 loop reads CASSLFTKRKKNTEAFF. DNA of the CDR3: TGTGCCAGCAGTTTATTTACAAAACGAAAAAAGAACACTGAAGCTTTCTTT.

The chain has TRBV19 and TRBJ2-3; the D gene could be TRBD1 or TRBD2 (5 bases each). With 3 bases removed from V and 2 bases from J, the gap between germline ends came to 12 bases. Germline V CDR1 and CDR2: LNHDA, SQIVND (reference sequence). The CDR3 is 15 residues long. DNA of the CDR3: TGTGCCAGTAGTATGACGGGACCGAACACAGATACGCAGTATTTT. Protein: CASSMTGPNTDTQYF.

The chain uses TRBV18 and TRBJ1-1; TRBD1 might be the D (6 bases). With 3 bases removed from V and 7 bases from J, the gap between germline ends came to 15 bases. Germline-derived CDR1 and CDR2 are KGHSH and LQKENI. This CDR3 has 14 residues. The CDR3 nucleotides read TGTGCCAGCTCACCGACCGGGACACCCCTTGAAGCTTTCTTT. Translated, it gives CASSPTGTPLEAFF.

The rearrangement links TRBV7-9 to TRBJ2-1; the match to TRBD2 covers 9 bases. There are 15 residues in the CDR3. V trimming: 4 bases; J trimming: 0 bases; junction bases outside the gene matches: 1. CDR1 SEHNR and CDR2 FQNEAQ come from the germline V gene (reference sequence). In DNA form, the CDR3 reads TGTGCCAGCAGCTCGGGACTAGCCTCCTACAATGAGCAGTTCTTC. It codes for CASSSGLASYNEQFF.

This sequence joins TRBV7-3 and TRBJ1-1; D is possibly TRBD1 (5 bases). Germline lookup yields CDR1 SGHTA and CDR2 FQGTGA. There are 13 residues in the CDR3. V was shortened by 5 bases and J by 3 bases, with 10 bases between the two germline ends. DNA of the CDR3: TGTGCCAGCAGCCTCCAGGGAGACACTGAAGCTTTCTTT. It yields the protein CASSLQGDTEAFF.

This chain joins TRBV4-1 and TRBJ2-1, with D perhaps TRBD2 (6 bases). This CDR3 has 17 residues. Germline V gene data show CDR1 as MGHRA and CDR2 as YSYEKL. V lost 3 bases to trimming and J lost 5 bases, with 20 bases between them. The CDR3 nucleotides are TGCGCCAGCAGCCATTCCGCCCCGGGAGTCCGGAACAATGAGCAGTTCTTC. As protein: CASSHSAPGVRNNEQFF.

The chain employs TRBV11-1 and TRBJ1-4; possibly TRBD1 for D (6 bases). Germline V gene data show CDR1 as SGHAT and CDR2 as FQDESV (reference sequence). The CDR3 covers 13 residues. The ends were cut back, 1 base at V and 6 bases at J, with 6 bases in the middle. The CDR3 sequence: CASSLDRDEKLFF. CDR3 nucleotides: TGTGCCAGCAGCTTAGACAGGGATGAAAAACTGTTTTTT.

The gene calls are TRBV27 and TRBJ2-5, with 7 bases lining up with TRBD1. There are 13 residues in the CDR3. V dropped 8 bases and J dropped 2; count of bases not matched to a gene: 5. CDR1 and CDR2 from the germline V gene are MNHEY and SMNVEV (reference sequence). The CDR3, as DNA: TGTGCCAGCGGTAAGACAGGGCAAGAGACCCAGTACTTC. It translates to CASGKTGQETQYF.